This T cell receptor (beta chain) was sequenced in a study of T cells in Graves' hyperthyroidism and ophthalmopathy. About the research overall: Blood was drawn when the patient was first diagnosed and still untreated.

This clonotype has at least ten counts. The antigen remains undetermined. Exclusion of patients followed from uncontrolled infection, other autoimmune disease, pregnancy or lactation. From RNA transcripts, TCR beta CDR3 regions were amplified. The study used the HTBI primer set for a first-round RT-PCR of the TCR CDR3. Each CDR3 protein gets one entry after TCRdb re-called the multiplex PCR reads with MiXCR. The top ten hold about a sixth of the sample, which has 360,000 or so distinct CDR3 sequences, 18% seen once. Study results and limitations: Blood also showed most of the thyroid clonotypes that were expanded above 0.001.

V lost 7 bases, J lost 2 bases, and 12 bases lay in between. The CDR3 sequence is 12 residues long. The germline gives CDR1 SQVTM, CDR2 ANQGSEA. Sequenced material: blood. This receptor was identified in a woman between 35 and 50 years old with Graves' ophthalmopathy. The rearrangement uses TRBV29-1 and TRBJ2-7; the D call may be TRBD1 or TRBD2 (6 bases each). The CDR3 DNA follows: TGCAGCGGGGGGGCAGGGACCTACGAGCAGTACTTC. Its translation: CSGGAGTYEQYF.